This T cell receptor (beta chain) was identified during a study of blood T cell repertoires in COVID-19. Study summary: Some COVID-19 samples were acute and others convalescent; all came from the United States, Italy and Spain. T cells, B-cell-depleted T cells, or PBMCs provided the cDNA or gDNA that served as material.

Clinical history as reported by participants underpinned cohort assignment. Only in-frame clones appear in the TCRdb table, and some are missing; sequencing was by immunoSEQ multiplex PCR. The sample yields about 180,000 clones, approximately 82% seen once. CDR1 and CDR2 (germline): LNHDA, SQIVND (reference sequence). J lost 1 base, V lost 10 bases, and 12 bases had no gene match. The CDR3 extends over 16 amino acids. This clone appeared once. The clonotype comes from a man in his sixties who had recovered from COVID-19. The sample consisted of PBMCs or T cells enriched from blood (not recorded which). The V call is TRBV19, the J call TRBJ1-3; 8 bases align to TRBD1. The CDR3 DNA follows: TGTGCCACCTACGCACAGGGGGACCCTTCTGGAAACACCATATATTTT. Its translation is CATYAQGDPSGNTIYF.